The rows below give T cell receptor beta chains drawn from one sample of a study of PD-1 blockade in classical Hodgkin lymphoma. The repertoire was sequenced with immunoSEQ multiplex PCR; TCRdb's copy has only in-frame clones and lacks some. The table has over 20,000 clones, about 80% seen once. Sequencing was performed on peripheral blood mononuclear cells (PBMCs), taken before the fourth cycle of nivolumab. These receptors all stem from a human donor with classical Hodgkin lymphoma. CDR3s include the opening cysteine and the closing phenylalanine or tryptophan. D genes are given only for firm matches. The listing skips clone size in some rows; elsewhere it reads once, few, many or a size class.

CDR3 DNA: TGTGCCAGCAGTTTATCTAGTCCCCCCCATTCTAACTATGGCTACACCTTC
CDR3 protein: CASSLSSPPHSNYGYTF
J gene: TRBJ1-2
V gene: TRBV28
clone size: -
D gene: -

CDR3 DNA: TGCGCCAGCAGCCAATTAAGACTAGCGGGAGAGACCCAGTACTTC
CDR3 protein: CASSQLRLAGETQYF
J gene: TRBJ2-5
V gene: TRBV4-1
clone size: -
D gene: TRBD2

CDR3 DNA: TGTGCCAGCAGCCCTAGTCGCTTAGTAGCGGGGTCCTCCTACGAGCAGTACTTC
CDR3 protein: CASSPSRLVAGSSYEQYF
J gene: TRBJ2-7
V gene: TRBV21-1
clone size: -
D gene: -

CDR3 DNA: TGTGCCAGCAGCACTCTACCGACCCAGGGGCGAGGTGAGCAGTTCTTC
CDR3 protein: CASSTLPTQGRGEQFF
J gene: TRBJ2-1
V gene: TRBV7-9
clone size: -
D gene: -

CDR3 DNA: TGTGCCAGCAGTGGGCACAGTCTAAACTCCTACGAGCAGTACTTC
CDR3 protein: CASSGHSLNSYEQYF
J gene: TRBJ2-7
V gene: TRBV6-5
clone size: -
D gene: -

CDR3 DNA: TGTGCCAGCAGCCAACGGACAGGGCTGAACACCGGGGAGCTGTTTTTT
CDR3 protein: CASSQRTGLNTGELFF
J gene: TRBJ2-2
V gene: TRBV14
clone size: -
D gene: TRBD1

CDR3 DNA: TGTGCCAGCCAACTATACAGGGAGTCGGACACAGATACGCAGTATTTT
CDR3 protein: CASQLYRESDTDTQYF
J gene: TRBJ2-3
V gene: TRBV2
clone size: -
D gene: -

CDR3 DNA: TGTGCCAGCAGTTCTCCGGGACAGGGGTCCTACGAGCAGTACTTC
CDR3 protein: CASSSPGQGSYEQYF
J gene: TRBJ2-7
V gene: TRBV28
clone size: -
D gene: TRBD1

CDR3 DNA: TGCGCCAGCAGCTCCGGGACAGGGGTAGACTACAATGAGCAGTTCTTC
CDR3 protein: CASSSGTGVDYNEQFF
J gene: TRBJ2-1
V gene: TRBV5-1
clone size: -
D gene: TRBD1

CDR3 DNA: TGTGCCAGCAGTCTAGCGGCTAGCGGGAGCAATGAGCAGTTCTTC
CDR3 protein: CASSLAASGSNEQFF
J gene: TRBJ2-1
V gene: TRBV28
clone size: -
D gene: TRBD2

CDR3 DNA: TGTGCCAGTAGTATAGATCTAAAAGTACGGTACACTGAAGCTTTCTTT
CDR3 protein: CASSIDLKVRYTEAFF
J gene: TRBJ1-1
V gene: TRBV19
clone size: -
D gene: -

CDR3 DNA: TGTGCCAGCAGCCTCTCCGGCGGAGCCTCCTACGAGCAGTACTTC
CDR3 protein: CASSLSGGASYEQYF
J gene: TRBJ2-7
V gene: TRBV27
clone size: once
D gene: -

CDR3 DNA: TGTGCCAGCACCCTACTAGCGGGAATGGCCGGGGAGCTGTTTTTT
CDR3 protein: CASTLLAGMAGELFF
J gene: TRBJ2-2
V gene: TRBV2
clone size: -
D gene: TRBD2

CDR3 DNA: TGCGCCAGCAGCTTGGGGCAGGGAAATACTGGCTACACCTTC
CDR3 protein: CASSLGQGNTGYTF
J gene: TRBJ1-2
V gene: TRBV5-1
clone size: -
D gene: -

CDR3 DNA: TGTGCCAGCAGCCCCCTGGGTAGGCGGGGGCGGGACACCGGGGAGCTGTTTTTT
CDR3 protein: CASSPLGRRGRDTGELFF
J gene: TRBJ2-2
V gene: TRBV9
clone size: -
D gene: -